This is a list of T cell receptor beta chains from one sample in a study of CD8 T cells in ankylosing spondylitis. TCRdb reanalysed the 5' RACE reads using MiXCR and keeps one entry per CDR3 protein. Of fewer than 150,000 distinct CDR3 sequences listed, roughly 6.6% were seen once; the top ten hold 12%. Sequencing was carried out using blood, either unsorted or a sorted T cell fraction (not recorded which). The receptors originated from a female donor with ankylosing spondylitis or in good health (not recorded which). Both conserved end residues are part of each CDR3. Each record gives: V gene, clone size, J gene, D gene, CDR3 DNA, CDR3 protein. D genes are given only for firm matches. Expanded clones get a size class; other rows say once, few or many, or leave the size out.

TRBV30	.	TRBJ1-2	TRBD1	TGTGCCTGGAGTTCCGGACAGGGGGCTAACTATGGCTACACCTTC	CAWSSGQGANYGYTF
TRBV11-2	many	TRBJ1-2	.	TGTGCCAGCAGAAGTCCGGGACACCCGATTCTAATTCGCGGGGGCGGCTACACCTTC	CASRSPGHPILIRGGGYTF
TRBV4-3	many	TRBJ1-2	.	TGCGCCAGCAGCCAAGGGGGTGGACAACCAATTGGCTACACCTTC	CASSQGGGQPIGYTF
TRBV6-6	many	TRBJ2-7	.	TGTGCCAGCAGTTACTCCTTAGAGCAGTACTTC	CASSYSLEQYF
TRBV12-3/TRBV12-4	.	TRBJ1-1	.	TGTGCCAGCAGTTTAGCTGGAGGAATGGGCACTGAAGCTTTCTTT	CASSLAGGMGTEAFF
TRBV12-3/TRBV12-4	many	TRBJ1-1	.	TGTGCCAGCAGTTTTTGGTCCTTGAACACTGAAGCTTTCTTT	CASSFWSLNTEAFF
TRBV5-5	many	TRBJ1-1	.	TGTGCCAGCAGCAGTAGGATCTCAGACACTGAAGCTTTCTTT	CASSSRISDTEAFF
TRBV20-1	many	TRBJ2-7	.	TGCAGTGCTAGGGCCAGAAGCGGGCTCTCCTACGAGCAGTACTTC	CSARARSGLSYEQYF
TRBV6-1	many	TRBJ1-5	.	TGTGCCAGCAGGGGGTTTCAGCCCCAGCATTTT	CASRGFQPQHF
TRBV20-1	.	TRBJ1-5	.	TGCAGTGTAACCTCAGGGTGCGAGGGTCCGCCCCAGCATTTT	CSVTSGCEGPPQHF
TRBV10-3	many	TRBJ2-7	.	TGTGCCATCAGTGATTCGGGGGAGCAGTACTTC	CAISDSGEQYF
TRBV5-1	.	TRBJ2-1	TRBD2	TGCGCCAGCAGCTTGTATACTAGCGGGGTCTACAATGAGCAGTTCTTC	CASSLYTSGVYNEQFF
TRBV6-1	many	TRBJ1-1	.	TGTGCCAGCAGAGGGGACACTTCGAACACTGAAGCTTTCTTT	CASRGDTSNTEAFF
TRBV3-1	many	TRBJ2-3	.	TGTGCCAGCGGTATTCTGAGCACAGATACGCAGTATTTT	CASGILSTDTQYF
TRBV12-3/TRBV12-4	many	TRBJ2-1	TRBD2	TGTGCCAGCAGTCTTAGCGGGGGGGTCGATGAGCAGTTCTTC	CASSLSGGVDEQFF
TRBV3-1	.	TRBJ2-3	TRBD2	TGTGCCTGCAGCCAAGCGGGACTAGCGGGGCCAACAGATACGCAGTATTTT	CACSQAGLAGPTDTQYF
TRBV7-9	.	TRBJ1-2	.	TGTGCCAGCAGCTTAGGTGGCAGGGGCGCCTATGGCTACACCTTC	CASSLGGRGAYGYTF
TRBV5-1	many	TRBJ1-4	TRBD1	TGCGCCAGCAGTCAGGGACAGGGTGAAAAACTGTTTTTT	CASSQGQGEKLFF
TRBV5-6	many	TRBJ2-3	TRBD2	TGTGCCAGCAGCGGCGGGACTAGAGGAAGCACAGATACGCAGTATTTT	CASSGGTRGSTDTQYF
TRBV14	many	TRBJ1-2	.	TGTGCCAGCAGCCAAAATTCCAGGGGCGTCAGAGGCTACACCTTC	CASSQNSRGVRGYTF
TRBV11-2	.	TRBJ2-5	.	TGTGCCAGCAGCTTAGGGACGTTCGGGGAGACCCAGTACTTC	CASSLGTFGETQYF
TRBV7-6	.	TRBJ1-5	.	TGTGCCAGCAGCCCGGGCCTACGAGGCAATCAGCCCCAGCATTTT	CASSPGLRGNQPQHF
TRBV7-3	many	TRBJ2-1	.	TGTGCCAGCAGCAGTCCAGTACTCAGTGAGCAGTTCTTC	CASSSPVLSEQFF